This T cell receptor (beta chain) stems from a study of blood T cell repertoires in COVID-19. Overall study: Acute-phase and convalescent COVID-19 samples originated in the United States, Italy and Spain. Sample material is recorded as cDNA or gDNA derived from T cells, B-cell-depleted T cells, or PBMCs.

The V end lost 3 bases, the J end lost 3 bases, and 14 bases lay between the germline ends. The germline CDR1 and CDR2 sequences are LNHDA and SQIVND (reference sequence). The CDR3 length is 15 residues. Per the original methods: Reference gene primer amplification gave nucleated cell count estimates. Method: immunoSEQ multiplex PCR; TCRdb's copy keeps in-frame clones and lacks some. V and J calls and clone size come straight from that table; D and trimming were deduced from the DNA. The sample records approximately 110,000 clones, 85% being singletons. This chain connects TRBV19 to TRBJ1-2; D is unresolved. The sample was peripheral blood. The TCR was taken from a man aged 50 or older with acute or convalescent COVID-19. CDR3 region: CASSMEEGAHYGYTF. Written as DNA, the CDR3 is TGTGCCAGTAGTATGGAGGAGGGCGCCCACTATGGCTACACCTTC. Full variable domain (missing parts from reference TRBV19 and TRBJ1-2): DGGITQSPKYLFRKEGQNVTLSCEQNLNHDAMYWYRQDPGQGLRLIYYSQIVNDFQKGDIAEGYSVSREKKESFPLTVTSAQKNPTAFYLCASSMEEGAHYGYTFGSGTRLTVV.